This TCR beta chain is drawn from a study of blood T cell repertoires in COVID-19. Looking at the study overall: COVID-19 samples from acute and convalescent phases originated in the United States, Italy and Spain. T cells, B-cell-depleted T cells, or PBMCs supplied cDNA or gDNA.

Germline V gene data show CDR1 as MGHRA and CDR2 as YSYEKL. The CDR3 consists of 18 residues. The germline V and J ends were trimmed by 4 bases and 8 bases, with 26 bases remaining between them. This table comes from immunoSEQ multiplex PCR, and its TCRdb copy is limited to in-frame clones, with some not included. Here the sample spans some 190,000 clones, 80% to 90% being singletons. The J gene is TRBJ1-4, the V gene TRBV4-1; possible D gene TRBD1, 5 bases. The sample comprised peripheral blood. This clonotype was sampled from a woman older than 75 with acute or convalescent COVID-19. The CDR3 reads CASSRRSDYTAGGEKLFF. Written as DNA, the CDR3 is TGCGCCAGCAGCCGAAGAAGCGACTATACAGCGGGGGGGGAAAAACTGTTTTTT.